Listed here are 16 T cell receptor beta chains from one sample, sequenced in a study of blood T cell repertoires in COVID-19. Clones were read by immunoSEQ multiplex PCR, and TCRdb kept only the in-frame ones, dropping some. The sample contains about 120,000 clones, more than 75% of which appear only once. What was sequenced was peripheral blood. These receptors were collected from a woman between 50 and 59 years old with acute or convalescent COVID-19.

The CDR3 nucleotides are TGTGCCAGCAGTTACCCGGGACTCCCAACCTACGAGCAGTACTTC. It encodes CASSYPGLPTYEQYF. The V and J genes are TRBV6-2 or TRBV6-3 and TRBJ2-7, with a tentative D call TRBD2 (6 bases). V was shortened by 2 bases and J by 2 bases, with 13 bases between the two germline ends. This CDR3 has 15 amino acids. Germline V CDR1 and CDR2: MNHEY, SVGEGT.

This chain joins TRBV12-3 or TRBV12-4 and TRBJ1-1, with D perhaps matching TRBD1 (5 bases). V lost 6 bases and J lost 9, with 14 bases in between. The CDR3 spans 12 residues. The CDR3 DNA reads TGTGCCAGCAGGTGGGGGGAGGCCAAAGCTTTCTTT. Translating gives CASRWGEAKAFF.

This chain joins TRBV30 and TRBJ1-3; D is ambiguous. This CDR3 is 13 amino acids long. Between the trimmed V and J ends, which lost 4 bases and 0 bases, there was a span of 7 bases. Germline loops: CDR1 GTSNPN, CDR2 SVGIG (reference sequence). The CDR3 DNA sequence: TGTGCCTGGAATCTTAACTCTGGAAACACCATATATTTT. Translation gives CAWNLNSGNTIYF. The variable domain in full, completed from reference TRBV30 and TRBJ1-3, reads SQTIHQWPATLVQPVGSPLSLECTVEGTSNPNLYWYRQAAGRGLQLLFYSVGIGQISSEVPQNLSASRPQDRQFILSSKKLLLSDSGFYLCAWNLNSGNTIYFGEGSWLTVV.

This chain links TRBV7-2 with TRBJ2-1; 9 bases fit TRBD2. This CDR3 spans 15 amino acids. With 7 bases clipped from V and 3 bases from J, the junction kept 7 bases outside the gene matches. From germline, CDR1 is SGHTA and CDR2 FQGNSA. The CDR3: CASIGLAGNYNEQFF. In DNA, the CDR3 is TGTGCCAGCATTGGGCTAGCGGGAAACTACAATGAGCAGTTCTTC. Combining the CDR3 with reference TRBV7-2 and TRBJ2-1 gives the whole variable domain GAGVSQSPSNKVTEKGKDVELRCDPISGHTALYWYRQSLGQGLEFLIYFQGNSAPDKSGLPSDRFSAERTGGSVSTLTIQRTQQEDSAVYLCASIGLAGNYNEQFFGPGTRLTVL.

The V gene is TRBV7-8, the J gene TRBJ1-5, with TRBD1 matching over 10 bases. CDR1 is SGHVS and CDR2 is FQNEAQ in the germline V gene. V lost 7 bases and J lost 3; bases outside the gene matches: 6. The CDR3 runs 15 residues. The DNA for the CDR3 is TGTGCCAGCAACCCGGGACAGGGGTTCAATCAGCCCCAGCATTTT. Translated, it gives CASNPGQGFNQPQHF.

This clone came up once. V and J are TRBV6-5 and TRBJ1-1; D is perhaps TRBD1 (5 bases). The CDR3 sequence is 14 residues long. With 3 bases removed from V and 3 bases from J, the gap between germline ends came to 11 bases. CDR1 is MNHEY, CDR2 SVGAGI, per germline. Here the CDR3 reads CASSYGGFDTEAFF. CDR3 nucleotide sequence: TGTGCCAGCAGTTATGGGGGGTTCGACACTGAAGCTTTCTTT.

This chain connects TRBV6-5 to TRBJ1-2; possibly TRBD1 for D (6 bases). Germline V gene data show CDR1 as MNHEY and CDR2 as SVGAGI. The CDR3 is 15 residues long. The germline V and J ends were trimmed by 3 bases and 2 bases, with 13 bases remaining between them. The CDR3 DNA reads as TGTGCCAGCAGTTATTTTTCGGGGGGCAACTATGGCTACACCTTC. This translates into CASSYFSGGNYGYTF.

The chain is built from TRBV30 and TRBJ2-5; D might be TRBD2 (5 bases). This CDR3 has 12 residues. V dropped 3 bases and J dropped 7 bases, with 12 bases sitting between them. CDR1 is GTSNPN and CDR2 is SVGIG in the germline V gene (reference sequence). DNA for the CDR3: TGTGCCTGGAGGGACTTGTGGGGGACCCAGTACTTC. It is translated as CAWRDLWGTQYF. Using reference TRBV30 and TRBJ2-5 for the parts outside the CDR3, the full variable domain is SQTIHQWPATLVQPVGSPLSLECTVEGTSNPNLYWYRQAAGRGLQLLFYSVGIGQISSEVPQNLSASRPQDRQFILSSKKLLLSDSGFYLCAWRDLWGTQYFGPGTRLLVL.

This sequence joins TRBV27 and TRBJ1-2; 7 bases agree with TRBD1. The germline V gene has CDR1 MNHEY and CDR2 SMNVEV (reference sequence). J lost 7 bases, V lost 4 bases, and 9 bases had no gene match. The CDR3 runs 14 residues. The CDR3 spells CASSSTTGDGGYTF. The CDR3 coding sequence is TGTGCCAGCAGTTCTACTACAGGGGATGGTGGCTACACCTTC.

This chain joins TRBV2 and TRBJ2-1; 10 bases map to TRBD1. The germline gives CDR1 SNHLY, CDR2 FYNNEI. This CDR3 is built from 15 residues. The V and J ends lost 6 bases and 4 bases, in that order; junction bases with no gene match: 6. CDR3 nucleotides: TGTGCCAGCAGCCTCCGACAGGGGGCTTACAATGAGCAGTTCTTC. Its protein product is CASSLRQGAYNEQFF.

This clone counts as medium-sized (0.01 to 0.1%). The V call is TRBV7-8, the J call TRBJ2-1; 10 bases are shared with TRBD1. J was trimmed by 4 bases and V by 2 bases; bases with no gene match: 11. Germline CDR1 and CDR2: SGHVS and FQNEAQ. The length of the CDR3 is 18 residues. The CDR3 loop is CASSLYPLPGQGYNEQFF. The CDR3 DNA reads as TGTGCCAGCAGCTTATACCCCCTTCCGGGACAGGGGTACAATGAGCAGTTCTTC.

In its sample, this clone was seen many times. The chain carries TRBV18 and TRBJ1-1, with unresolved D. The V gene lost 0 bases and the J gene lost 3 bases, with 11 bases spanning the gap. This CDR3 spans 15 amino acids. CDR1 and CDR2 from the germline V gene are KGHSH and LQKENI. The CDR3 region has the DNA TGTGCCAGCTCACCACCGGGAGACACCCACACTGAAGCTTTCTTT. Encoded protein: CASSPPGDTHTEAFF.

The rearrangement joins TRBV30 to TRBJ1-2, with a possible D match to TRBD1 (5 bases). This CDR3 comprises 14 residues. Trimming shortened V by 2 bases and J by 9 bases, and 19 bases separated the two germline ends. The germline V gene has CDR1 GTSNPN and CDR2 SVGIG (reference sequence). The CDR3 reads CAWSIPGQGRSYTF. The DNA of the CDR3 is TGTGCCTGGAGTATACCGGGTCAGGGAAGGAGCTACACCTTC.

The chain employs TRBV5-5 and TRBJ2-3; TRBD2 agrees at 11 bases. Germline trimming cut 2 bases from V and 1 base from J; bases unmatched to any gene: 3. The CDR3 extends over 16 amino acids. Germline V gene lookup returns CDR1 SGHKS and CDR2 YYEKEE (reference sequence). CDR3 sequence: CASSFLLAGGTDTQYF. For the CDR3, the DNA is TGTGCCAGCAGCTTTCTACTAGCGGGGGGCACAGATACGCAGTATTTT.

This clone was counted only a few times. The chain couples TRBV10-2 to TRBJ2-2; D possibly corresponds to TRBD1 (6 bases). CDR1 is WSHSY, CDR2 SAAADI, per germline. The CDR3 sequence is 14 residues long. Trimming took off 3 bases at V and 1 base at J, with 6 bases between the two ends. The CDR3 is CASSEQGNTGELFF. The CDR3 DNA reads TGCGCCAGCAGTGAACAGGGGAACACCGGGGAGCTGTTTTTT.

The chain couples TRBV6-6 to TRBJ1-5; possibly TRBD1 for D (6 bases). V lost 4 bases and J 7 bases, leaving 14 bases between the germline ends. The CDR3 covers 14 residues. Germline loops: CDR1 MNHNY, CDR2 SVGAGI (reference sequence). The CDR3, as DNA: TGTGCCAGCAGTTTCCTCAGGGGAGGGCAGCCCCAGCATTTT. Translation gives CASSFLRGGQPQHF.